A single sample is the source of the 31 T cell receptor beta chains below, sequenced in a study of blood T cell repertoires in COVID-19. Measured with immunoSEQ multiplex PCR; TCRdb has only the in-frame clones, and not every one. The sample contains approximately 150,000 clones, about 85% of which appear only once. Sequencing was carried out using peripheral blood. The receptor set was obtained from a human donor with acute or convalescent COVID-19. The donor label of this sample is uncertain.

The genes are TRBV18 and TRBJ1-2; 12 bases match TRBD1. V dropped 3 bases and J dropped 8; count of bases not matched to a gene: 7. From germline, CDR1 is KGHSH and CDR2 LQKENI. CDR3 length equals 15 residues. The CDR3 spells CASSPIGTGGEGYTF. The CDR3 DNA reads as TGTGCCAGCTCACCGATCGGGACAGGGGGCGAAGGCTACACCTTC.

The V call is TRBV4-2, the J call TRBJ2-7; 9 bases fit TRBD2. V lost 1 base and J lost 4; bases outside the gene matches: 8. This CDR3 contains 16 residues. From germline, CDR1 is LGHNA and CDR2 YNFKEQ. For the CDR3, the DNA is TGTGCCAGCAGCCAAGGGCTCACTAGCGGGTGGTACGAGCAGTACTTC. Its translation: CASSQGLTSGWYEQYF.

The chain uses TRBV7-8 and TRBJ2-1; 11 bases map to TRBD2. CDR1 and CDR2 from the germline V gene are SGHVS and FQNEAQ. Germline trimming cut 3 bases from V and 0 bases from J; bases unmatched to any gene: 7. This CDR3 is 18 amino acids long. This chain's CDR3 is CASSFPTSGGNSYNEQFF. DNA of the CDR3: TGTGCCAGCAGCTTCCCAACTAGCGGGGGTAACTCCTACAATGAGCAGTTCTTC.

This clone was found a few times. The CDR3 spells CASSYRDNYGYTF. CDR3 nucleotides: TGTGCCAGCAGTTACCGGGATAACTATGGCTACACCTTC. The gene calls are TRBV6-2 or TRBV6-3 and TRBJ1-2; no firm D call. Trimming shortened V by 2 bases and J by 1 base, and 5 bases separated the two germline ends. CDR1 is MNHEY and CDR2 is SVGEGT in the germline V gene. There are 13 residues in the CDR3.

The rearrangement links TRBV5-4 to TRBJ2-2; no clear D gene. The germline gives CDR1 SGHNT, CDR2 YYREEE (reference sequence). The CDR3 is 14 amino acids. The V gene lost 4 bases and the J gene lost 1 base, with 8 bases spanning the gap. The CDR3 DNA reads TGTGCCAGCAGCACGACTTGGAACACCGGGGAGCTGTTTTTT. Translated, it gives CASSTTWNTGELFF.

The CDR3 reads CATSDMTGLEQFF. CDR3 nucleotides: TGTGCCACCAGTGATATGACAGGTTTAGAGCAGTTCTTC. This sequence joins TRBV24-1 and TRBJ2-1; tentatively, D is TRBD1 (6 bases). The CDR3 is made up of 13 amino acids. Germline V CDR1 and CDR2: KGHDR, SFDVKD. V was shortened by 3 bases and J by 10 bases, with 12 bases between the two germline ends.

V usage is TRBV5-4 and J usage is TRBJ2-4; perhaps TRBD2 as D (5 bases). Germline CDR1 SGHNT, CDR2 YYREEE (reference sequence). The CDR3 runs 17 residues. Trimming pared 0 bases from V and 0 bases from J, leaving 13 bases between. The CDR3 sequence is CASSLDRGRGAKNIQYF. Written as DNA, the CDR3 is TGTGCCAGCAGCTTGGACAGAGGCCGGGGAGCCAAAAACATTCAGTACTTC.

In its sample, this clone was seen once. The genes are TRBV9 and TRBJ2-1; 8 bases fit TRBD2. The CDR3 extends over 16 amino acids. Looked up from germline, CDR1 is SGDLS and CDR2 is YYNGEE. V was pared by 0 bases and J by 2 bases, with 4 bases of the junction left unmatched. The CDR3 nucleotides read TGTGCCAGCAGCGTAGGGACTAGCTTTCCCTACAATGAGCAGTTCTTC. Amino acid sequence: CASSVGTSFPYNEQFF.

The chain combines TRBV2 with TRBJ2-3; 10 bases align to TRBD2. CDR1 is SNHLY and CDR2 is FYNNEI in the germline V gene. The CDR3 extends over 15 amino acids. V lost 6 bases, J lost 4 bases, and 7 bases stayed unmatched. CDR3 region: CASRNLAGVSDTQYF. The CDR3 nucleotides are TGTGCCAGCAGAAATCTAGCGGGAGTTTCAGATACGCAGTATTTT.

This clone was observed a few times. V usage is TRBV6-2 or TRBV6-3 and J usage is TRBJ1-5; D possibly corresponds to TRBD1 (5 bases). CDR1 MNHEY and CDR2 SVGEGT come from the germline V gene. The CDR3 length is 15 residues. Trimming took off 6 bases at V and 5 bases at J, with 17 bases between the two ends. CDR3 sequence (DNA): TGTGCCAGCAGCTCTCGGGGGGACGGGGATCAGCCCCAGCATTTT. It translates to CASSSRGDGDQPQHF.

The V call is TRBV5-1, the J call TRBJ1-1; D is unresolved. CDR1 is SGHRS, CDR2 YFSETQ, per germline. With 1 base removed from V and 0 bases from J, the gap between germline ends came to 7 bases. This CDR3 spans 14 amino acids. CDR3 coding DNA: TGCGCCAGCAGCTTGAACACCTTGAACACTGAAGCTTTCTTT. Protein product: CASSLNTLNTEAFF.

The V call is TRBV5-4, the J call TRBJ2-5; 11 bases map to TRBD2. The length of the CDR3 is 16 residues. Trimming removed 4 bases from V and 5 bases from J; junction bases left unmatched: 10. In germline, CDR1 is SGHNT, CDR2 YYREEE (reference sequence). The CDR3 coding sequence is TGTGCCAGCAGCCCCGTAGCGGGAGGGCCGAGTGAGACCCAGTACTTC. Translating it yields CASSPVAGGPSETQYF.

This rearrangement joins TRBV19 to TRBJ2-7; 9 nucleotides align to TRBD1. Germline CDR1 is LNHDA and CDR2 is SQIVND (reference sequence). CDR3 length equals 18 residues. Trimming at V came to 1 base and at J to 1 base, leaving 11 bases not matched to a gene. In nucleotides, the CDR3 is TGTGCCAGTAGTATAGTGAGGAATCGGGACAGGGCTTCCTACGAGCAGTACGTC. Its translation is CASSIVRNRDRASYEQYV.

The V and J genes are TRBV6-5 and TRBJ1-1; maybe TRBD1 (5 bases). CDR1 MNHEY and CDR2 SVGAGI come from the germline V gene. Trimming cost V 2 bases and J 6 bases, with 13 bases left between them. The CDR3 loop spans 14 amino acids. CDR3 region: CASSYRQLVAEAFF. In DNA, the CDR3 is TGTGCCAGCAGTTACAGACAGTTAGTCGCTGAAGCTTTCTTT.

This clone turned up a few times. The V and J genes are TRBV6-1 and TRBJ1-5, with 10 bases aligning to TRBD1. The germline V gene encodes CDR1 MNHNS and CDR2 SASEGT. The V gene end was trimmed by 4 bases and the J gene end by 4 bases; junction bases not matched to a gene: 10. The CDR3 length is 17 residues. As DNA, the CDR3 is TGTGCCAGCAGTGCCCGACAGGGGGCGAATGGAAATCAGCCCCAGCATTTT. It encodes CASSARQGANGNQPQHF.

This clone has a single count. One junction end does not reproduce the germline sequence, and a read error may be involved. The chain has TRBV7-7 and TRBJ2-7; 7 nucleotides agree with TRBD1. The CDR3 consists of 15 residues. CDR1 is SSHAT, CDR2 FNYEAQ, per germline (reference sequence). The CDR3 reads CASTSPPGQTYEQYF. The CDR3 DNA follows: TGTGCTAGCACCTCCCCCCCGGGACAGACTTACGAGCAGTACTTC. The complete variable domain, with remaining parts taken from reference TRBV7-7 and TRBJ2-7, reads GAGVSQSPRYKVTKRGQDVTLRCDPISSHATLYWYQQALGQGPEFLTYFNYEAQPDKSGLPSDRFSAERPEGSISTLTIQRTEQRDSAMYRCASTSPPGQTYEQYFGPGTRLTVT.

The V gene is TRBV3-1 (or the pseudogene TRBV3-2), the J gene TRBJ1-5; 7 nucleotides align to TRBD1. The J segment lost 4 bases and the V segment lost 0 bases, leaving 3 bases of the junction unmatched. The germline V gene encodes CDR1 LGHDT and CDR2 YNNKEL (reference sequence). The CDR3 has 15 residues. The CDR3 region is CASSQDRGRNQPQHF. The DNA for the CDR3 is TGTGCCAGCAGCCAAGATAGGGGGCGAAATCAGCCCCAGCATTTT.

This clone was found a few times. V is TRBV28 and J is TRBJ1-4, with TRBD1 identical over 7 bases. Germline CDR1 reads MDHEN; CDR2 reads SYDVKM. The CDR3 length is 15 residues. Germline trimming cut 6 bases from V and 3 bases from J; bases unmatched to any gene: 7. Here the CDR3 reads CASSPGGLANEKLFF. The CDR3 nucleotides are TGTGCCAGCAGCCCAGGGGGGTTGGCTAATGAAAAACTGTTTTTT. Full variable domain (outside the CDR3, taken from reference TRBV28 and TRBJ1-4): DVKVTQSSRYLVKRTGEKVFLECVQDMDHENMFWYRQDPGLGLRLIYFSYDVKMKEKGDIPEGYSVSREKKERFSLILESASTNQTSMYLCASSPGGLANEKLFFGSGTQLSVL.

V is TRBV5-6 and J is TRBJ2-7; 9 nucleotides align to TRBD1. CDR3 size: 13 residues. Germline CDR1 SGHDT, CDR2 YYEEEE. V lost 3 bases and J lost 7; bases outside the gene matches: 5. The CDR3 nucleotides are TGTGCCAGCAGCTCAGGACAGGGGCGGGAGCAGTACGTC. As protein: CASSSGQGREQYV.

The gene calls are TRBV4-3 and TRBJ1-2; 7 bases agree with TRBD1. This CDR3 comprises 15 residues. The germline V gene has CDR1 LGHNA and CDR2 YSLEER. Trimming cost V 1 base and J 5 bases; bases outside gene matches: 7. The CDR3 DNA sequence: TGCGCCAGCAGCCAAGGTACAGGGGCGATATATGGCTACACCTTC. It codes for CASSQGTGAIYGYTF.

CDR3 DNA: TGCAGCGTTGGGGGGGTTCGGGATACGCAGTATTTT. It yields the protein CSVGGVRDTQYF. This chain joins TRBV29-1 and TRBJ2-3; a possible D gene is TRBD2 (6 bases). The CDR3 is 12 residues long. Germline V gives CDR1 SQVTM, CDR2 ANQGSEA. The V end was cut by 4 bases, the J end by 6 bases, with 11 bases between.

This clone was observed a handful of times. The CDR3 reads CASSYGGAARGYGYTF. The CDR3 region has the DNA TGTGCCAGCAGTTACGGGGGGGCGGCGAGAGGCTATGGCTACACCTTC. This chain uses TRBV6-5 with TRBJ1-2; maybe TRBD1 (6 bases). V was cut by 2 bases and J by 4 bases, with 17 bases left in between. From germline, CDR1 is MNHEY and CDR2 SVGAGI. The CDR3 has 16 amino acids.

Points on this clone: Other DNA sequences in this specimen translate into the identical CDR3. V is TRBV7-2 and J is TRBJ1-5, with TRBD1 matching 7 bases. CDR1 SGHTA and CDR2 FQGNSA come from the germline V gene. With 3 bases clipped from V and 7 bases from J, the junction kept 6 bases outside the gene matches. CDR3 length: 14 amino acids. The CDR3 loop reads CASSLGQGVQPQHF. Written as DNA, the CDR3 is TGTGCCAGCAGCTTGGGCCAGGGGGTCCAGCCCCAGCATTTT.

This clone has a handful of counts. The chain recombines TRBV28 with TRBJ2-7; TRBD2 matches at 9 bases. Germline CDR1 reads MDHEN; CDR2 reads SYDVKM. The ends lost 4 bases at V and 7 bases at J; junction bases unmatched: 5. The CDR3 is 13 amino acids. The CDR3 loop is CASSWRGGFEQYF. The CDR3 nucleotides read TGTGCCAGCAGTTGGCGGGGGGGGTTTGAGCAGTACTTC.

The CDR3 reads CASSLAGVGYGYTF. The CDR3 coding sequence is TGTGCCAGCAGTTTAGCGGGGGTAGGCTATGGCTACACCTTC. The chain combines TRBV27 with TRBJ1-2; the D gene is possibly TRBD1 (5 bases). The CDR3 runs 14 residues. Germline CDR1 MNHEY, CDR2 SMNVEV (reference sequence). V shed 2 bases and J shed 4 bases, with 11 bases lying between them.

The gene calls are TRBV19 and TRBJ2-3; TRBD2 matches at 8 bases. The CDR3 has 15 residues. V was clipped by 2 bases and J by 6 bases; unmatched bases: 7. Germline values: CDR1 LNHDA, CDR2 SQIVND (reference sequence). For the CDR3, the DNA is TGTGCCAGTAGTATAACTAGCGGCCTTCCGGATACGCAGTATTTT. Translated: CASSITSGLPDTQYF. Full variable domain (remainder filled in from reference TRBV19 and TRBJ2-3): DGGITQSPKYLFRKEGQNVTLSCEQNLNHDAMYWYRQDPGQGLRLIYYSQIVNDFQKGDIAEGYSVSREKKESFPLTVTSAQKNPTAFYLCASSITSGLPDTQYFGPGTRLTVL.

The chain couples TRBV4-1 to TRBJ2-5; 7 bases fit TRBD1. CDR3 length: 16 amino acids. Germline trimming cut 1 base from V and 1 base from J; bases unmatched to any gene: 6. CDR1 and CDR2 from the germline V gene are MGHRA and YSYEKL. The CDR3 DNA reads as TGCGCCAGCAGCCAAGGGGACAGCTACCTCCAAGAGACCCAGTACTTC. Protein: CASSQGDSYLQETQYF.

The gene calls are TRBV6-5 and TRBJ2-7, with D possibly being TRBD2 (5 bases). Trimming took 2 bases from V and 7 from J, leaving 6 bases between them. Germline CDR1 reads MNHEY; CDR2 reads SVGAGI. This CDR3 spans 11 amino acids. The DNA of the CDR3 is TGTGCCAGCAGTTACCGGGGAGAGCAGTACTTC. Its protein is CASSYRGEQYF.

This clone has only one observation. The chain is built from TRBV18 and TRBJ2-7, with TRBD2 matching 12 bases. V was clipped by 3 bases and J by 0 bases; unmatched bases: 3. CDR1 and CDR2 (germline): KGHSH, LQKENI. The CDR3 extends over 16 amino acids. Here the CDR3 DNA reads TGTGCCAGCTCACCCAAGACTAGCGGGAGCTCCTACGAGCAGTACGTC. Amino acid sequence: CASSPKTSGSSYEQYV.

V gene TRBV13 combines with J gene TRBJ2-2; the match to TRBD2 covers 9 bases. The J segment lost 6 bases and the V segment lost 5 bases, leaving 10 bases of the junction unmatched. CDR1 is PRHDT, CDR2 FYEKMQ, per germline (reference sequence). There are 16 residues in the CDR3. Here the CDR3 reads CASSPQAGGPPGELFF. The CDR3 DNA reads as TGTGCCAGCAGCCCGCAGGCGGGGGGGCCCCCCGGGGAGCTGTTTTTT.

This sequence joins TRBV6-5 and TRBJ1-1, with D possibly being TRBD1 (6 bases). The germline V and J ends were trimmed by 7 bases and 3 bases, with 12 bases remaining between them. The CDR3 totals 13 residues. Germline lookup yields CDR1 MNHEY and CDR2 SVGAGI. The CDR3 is CASKTQGDTEAFF. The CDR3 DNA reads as TGTGCCAGCAAAACACAGGGAGACACTGAAGCTTTCTTT.